The sequence of this T cell receptor (beta chain) was determined in a study of neurological immune-mediated disorders. Looked up from germline, CDR1 is SGHRS and CDR2 is YFSETQ. Trimming shortened V by 2 bases and J by 3 bases, and 12 bases separated the two germline ends. The CDR3 is 15 amino acids. Study-wide findings and caveats: None of the CDR3 amino acid sequences in expanded clones turned up in more than one subject, which points to private repertoires in all groups.

With 10-nucleotide random UMIs included, cDNA was synthesized by 5'RACE. TCRdb passed the 5' RACE reads through MiXCR, listing each CDR3 protein once. The sample holds around 26,000 distinct CDR3 sequences; approximately 6.6% are singletons and the top ten take roughly 9%. This clonotype was seen ten or more times. Its antigen is still unknown. Serving as healthy controls were blood bank volunteers based in Maryland, USA. The sequencing input was PBMCs. The rearrangement uses TRBV5-1 and TRBJ1-3; D may be TRBD1 (5 bases). The receptor's source is a woman in her forties or fifties in good health. CDR3 residues: CASSLTGSVGNTIYF. The CDR3 nucleotides are TGCGCCAGCAGCTTAACAGGTTCCGTTGGAAACACCATATATTTT.